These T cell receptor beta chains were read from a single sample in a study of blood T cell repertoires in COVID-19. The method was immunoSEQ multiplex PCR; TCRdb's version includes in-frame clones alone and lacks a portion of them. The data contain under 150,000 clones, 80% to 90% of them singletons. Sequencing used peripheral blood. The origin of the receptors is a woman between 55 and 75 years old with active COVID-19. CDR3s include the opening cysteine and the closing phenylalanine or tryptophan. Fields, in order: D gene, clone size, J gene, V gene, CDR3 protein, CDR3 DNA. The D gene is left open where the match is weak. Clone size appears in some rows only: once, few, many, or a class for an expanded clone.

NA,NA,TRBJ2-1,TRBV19,CASRQGVLVYNEQFF,TGTGCCAGCCGGCAAGGGGTCCTGGTCTACAATGAGCAGTTCTTC
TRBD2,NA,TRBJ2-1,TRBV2,CASSDVGGVYNEQFF,TGTGCCAGCAGTGATGTGGGAGGGGTTTACAATGAGCAGTTCTTC
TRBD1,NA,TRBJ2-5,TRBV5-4,CASSLKGQGAETQYF,TGTGCCAGCAGCTTGAAGGGACAGGGGGCGGAGACCCAGTACTTC
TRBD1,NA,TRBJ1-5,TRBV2,CASSASGTGVQPQHF,TGTGCCAGCAGTGCATCCGGGACAGGGGTTCAGCCCCAGCATTTT
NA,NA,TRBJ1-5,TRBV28,CASRADSGFHQPQHF,TGTGCCAGCAGGGCAGACAGCGGGTTTCATCAGCCCCAGCATTTT
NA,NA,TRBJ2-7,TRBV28,CASSFRGFLYEQYF,TGTGCCAGCAGTTTCCGGGGGTTCCTCTACGAGCAGTACTTC
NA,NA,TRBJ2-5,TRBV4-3,CASSPEPGGETQYF,TGCGCCAGCAGCCCAGAGCCGGGTGGGGAGACCCAGTACTTC
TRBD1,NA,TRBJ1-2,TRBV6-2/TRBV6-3,CASSPWTGDYGYTF,TGTGCCAGCAGCCCCTGGACAGGGGACTATGGCTACACCTTC
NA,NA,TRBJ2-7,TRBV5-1,CASSLDVRTYEQYF,TGCGCCAGCAGCTTGGACGTCAGAACCTACGAGCAGTACTTC
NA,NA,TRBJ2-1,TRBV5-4,CASSPRGFVGVRLNNEQFF,TGTGCCAGCAGCCCCCGCGGGTTCGTGGGAGTCAGGCTGAACAATGAGCAGTTCTTC
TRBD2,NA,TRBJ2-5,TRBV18,CASSQPGVAGMETQYF,TGTGCCAGCTCACAACCCGGGGTAGCGGGGATGGAGACCCAGTACTTC
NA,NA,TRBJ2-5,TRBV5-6,CASSPQVTQETQYF,TGTGCCAGCAGCCCACAGGTTACCCAAGAGACCCAGTACTTC
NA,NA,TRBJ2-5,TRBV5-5,CASSTKPQETQYF,TGTGCCAGCAGCACTAAACCTCAAGAGACCCAGTACTTC
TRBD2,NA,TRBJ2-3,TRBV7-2,CASSLEVGGTDTQYF,TGTGCCAGCAGCTTAGAGGTGGGAGGGACAGATACGCAGTATTTT
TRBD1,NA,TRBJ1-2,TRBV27,CASSLLGTGYGYTF,TGTGCCAGCAGTTTACTCGGGACAGGCTATGGCTACACCTTC
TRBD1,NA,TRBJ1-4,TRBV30,CAGQGTSTNEKLFF,TGTGCCGGACAGGGGACCTCAACTAATGAAAAACTGTTTTTT
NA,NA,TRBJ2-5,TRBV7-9,CASSPRLSGETQYF,TGTGCCAGCAGCCCTCGTCTATCGGGGGAGACCCAGTACTTC
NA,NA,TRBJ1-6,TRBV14,CASSQVRGALNSPLHF,TGTGCCAGCAGCCAAGTGAGAGGAGCCCTTAATTCACCCCTCCACTTT
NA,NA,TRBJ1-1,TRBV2,CASSEWLTDPNTEAFF,TGTGCCAGCAGTGAGTGGCTGACAGACCCGAACACTGAAGCTTTCTTT
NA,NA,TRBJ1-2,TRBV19,CASSILGADGYTF,TGTGCCAGTAGTATACTGGGGGCTGATGGCTACACCTTC
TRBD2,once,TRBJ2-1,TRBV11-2,CASSLASRLAGGAYNEQFF,TGTGCCAGCAGCTTAGCTTCTCGACTAGCGGGAGGAGCCTACAATGAGCAGTTCTTC
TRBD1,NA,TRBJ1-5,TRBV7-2,CASRPGGQGRFFF,TGTGCCAGCAGACCTGGCGGACAGGGTAGATTTTTTTTT
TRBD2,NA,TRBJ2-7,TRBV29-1,CSGAESGLAGWDEQYF,TGCAGCGGAGCCGAGTCTGGACTAGCGGGGTGGGACGAGCAGTACTTC
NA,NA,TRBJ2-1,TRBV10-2,CASSESTGRDEQFF,TGCGCCAGCAGTGAGTCGACGGGTCGCGACGAACAGTTCTTC
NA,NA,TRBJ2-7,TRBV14,CASSMSGAGQTYEQYF,TGTGCCAGCAGCATGTCTGGAGCGGGCCAGACCTACGAGCAGTACTTC